This note documents a single TCR beta chain sequence. This entry comes from a study of blood T cell repertoires in COVID-19. Study context: Acute and convalescent COVID-19 specimens originated in the United States, Italy and Spain. The cDNA or gDNA used as material had been derived from T cells, B-cell-depleted T cells, or PBMCs.

Germline V gene data show CDR1 as GTSNPN and CDR2 as SVGIG (reference sequence). The CDR3 consists of 13 residues. V lost 4 bases, J lost 6 bases, and 13 bases lay in between. One Seattle source followed patients from active infection through their disease course. Per the study methods: Reference gene primers were amplified, and this amplification served to estimate nucleated cell counts. TCRdb's table, derived via immunoSEQ multiplex PCR, lists solely in-frame clones and lacks some. That table furnishes V, J and clone size, whereas the DNA furnished D and trimming. The profile shows 300,000 to 400,000 clones, around 92% of them singletons.

The TCR sequence derives from a young woman with COVID-19, enrolled during active disease. V usage is TRBV30 and J usage is TRBJ1-5; D is ambiguous. Sequenced: peripheral blood. The CDR3 region is CAWNPGSFQPQHF. The CDR3 nucleotides are TGTGCCTGGAACCCAGGTTCTTTTCAGCCCCAGCATTTT.